A selection of T cell receptor beta chains follows, all from one sample in a study of Ad26.COV2.S vaccination and SARS-CoV-2 variants. Data came from immunoSEQ multiplex PCR; TCRdb stores just in-frame clones and leaves some out. The sample has 350,000 to 550,000 clones; 89% are singletons. The starting material was peripheral blood, obtained in a trial of Ad26.COV2.S vaccine versus placebo. These receptors were obtained from a person between 18 and 59 years old who received the Ad26.COV2.S COVID-19 vaccine or a placebo. CDR3s include the opening cysteine and the closing phenylalanine or tryptophan. D genes are given only for firm matches.

V gene,J gene,D gene,CDR3 DNA,CDR3 protein
TRBV6-5,TRBJ1-3,.,TGTGCCAGCAGTTACAAGGGTTTGTCCTCTGGAAACACCATATATTTT,CASSYKGLSSGNTIYF
TRBV14,TRBJ2-4,.,TGTGCCAGCAGCCAAGACAGGGAGGACATTCAGTACTTC,CASSQDREDIQYF
TRBV18,TRBJ2-2,TRBD1,TGTGCCAGCTCACAACGGGACAGGGGTTGGGGGGAGCTGTTTTTT,CASSQRDRGWGELFF
TRBV18,TRBJ1-5,.,TGTGCCAGCTCACCAAAGGGGCCGAGTGATCAGCCCCAGCATTTT,CASSPKGPSDQPQHF
TRBV11-1,TRBJ1-1,.,TGTGCCAGCAGCTTTCTTGAGAACACTGAAGCTTTCTTT,CASSFLENTEAFF
TRBV7-9,TRBJ2-5,.,TGTGCCAGCAGCTTAAATAGTGGCGAGACCCAGTACTTC,CASSLNSGETQYF
TRBV6-5,TRBJ1-1,.,TGTGCCAGCAGTTACGATACAGGTGGGAGATTGGCTTTCTTT,CASSYDTGGRLAFF
TRBV27,TRBJ2-3,.,TGTGCCAGCAGACGAAAATTATACAGCACAGATACGCAGTATTTT,CASRRKLYSTDTQYF
TRBV2,TRBJ2-2,TRBD2,TGTGCCAGCAGCCGGACTAGCGGGAGTTCCGGGGAGCTGTTTTTT,CASSRTSGSSGELFF
TRBV7-2,TRBJ1-1,.,TGTGCCAGCAGCTTACAGGGTATGTTTGACACTGAAGCTTTCTTT,CASSLQGMFDTEAFF